A single T cell receptor (beta chain) is shown here with its context. Antigen unknown. Some clones are missing from TCRdb's copy, which holds only in-frame ones; the method was immunoSEQ multiplex PCR. This sample has more than 140,000 clones, with 70% to 90% found just once. Germline values: CDR1 MNHEY, CDR2 SMNVEV (reference sequence). CDR3 length equals 14 residues. V lost 8 bases, J lost 6 bases, and 16 bases lay in between. This sample is drawn from a study of cytomegalovirus exposure and HLA in healthy donors. These donors were members of the roughly 110-subject validation cohort, a group separate from the approximately 700-subject first cohort. Whole-study findings and limits: Cytomegalovirus-associated status was assigned to about 170 TCR beta chains.

The chain recombines TRBV27 with TRBJ1-4; no clear D. The TCR sequence derives from a woman aged 18-29 years in good health and CMV-seropositive. The source material was PBMCs. The CDR3 DNA reads TGTGCCAGCCTCCCGATTATAGCGGATGAAAAACTGTTTTTT. Translated, it gives CASLPIIADEKLFF. The full variable domain, in which reference TRBV27 and TRBJ1-4 provide the parts outside the CDR3, is EAQVTQNPRYLITVTGKKLTVTCSQNMNHEYMSWYRQDPGLGLRQIYYSMNVEVTDKGDVPEGYKVSRKEKRNFPLILESPSPNQTSLYFCASLPIIADEKLFFGSGTQLSVL.